The source of this T cell receptor beta chain is a study of blood T cell repertoires in COVID-19. Study context: Sample material is recorded as cDNA or gDNA derived from T cells, B-cell-depleted T cells, or PBMCs.

Germline CDR1 SGDLS, CDR2 YYNGEE. V was clipped by 5 bases and J by 5 bases; unmatched bases: 6. This CDR3 spans 16 amino acids. The repertoire was sequenced with immunoSEQ multiplex PCR; TCRdb's copy has only in-frame clones and lacks some. In the table there are over 150,000 clones, around 82% of which are singletons. Seattle participants joined during active infection and were tracked over time. The rearrangement links TRBV9 to TRBJ2-3, with 15 bases that match TRBD2. The sequence derives from a man between 60 and 70 years old with COVID-19, enrolled during active disease. The sequenced material came from peripheral blood. The CDR3 sequence: CASRPPGLAGGDTQYF. Written as DNA, the CDR3 is TGTGCCAGCAGGCCACCGGGACTAGCGGGGGGAGATACGCAGTATTTT.